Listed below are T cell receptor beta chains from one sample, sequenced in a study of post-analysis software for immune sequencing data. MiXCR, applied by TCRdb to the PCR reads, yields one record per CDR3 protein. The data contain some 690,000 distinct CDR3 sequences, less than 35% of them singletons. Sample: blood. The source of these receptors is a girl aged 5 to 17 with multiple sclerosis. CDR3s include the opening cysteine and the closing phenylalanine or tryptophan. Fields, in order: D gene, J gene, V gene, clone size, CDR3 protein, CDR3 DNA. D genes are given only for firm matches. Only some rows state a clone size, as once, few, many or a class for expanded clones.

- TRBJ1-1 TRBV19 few CASSMRFNTEAFF TGTGCCAGTAGTATGAGGTTTAACACTGAAGCTTTCTTT
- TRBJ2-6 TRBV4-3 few CASSQEASAYSGANVLTF TGCGCCAGCAGCCAAGAAGCTTCCGCCTACTCTGGGGCCAACGTCCTGACTTTC
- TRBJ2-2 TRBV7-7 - CASSARGGELFF TGTGCCAGCAGCGCGAGGGGTGGGGAGCTGTTTTTT
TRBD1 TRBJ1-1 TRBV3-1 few CASTTTWTGGTEAFF TGTGCCAGCACCACCACATGGACAGGAGGAACTGAAGCTTTCTTT
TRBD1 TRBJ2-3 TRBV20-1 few CSASHGQGASDTQYF TGCAGTGCTAGTCACGGACAGGGGGCCTCAGATACGCAGTATTTT
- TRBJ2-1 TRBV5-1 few CASSVANNEQFF TGCGCCAGCAGCGTAGCCAACAATGAGCAGTTCTTC
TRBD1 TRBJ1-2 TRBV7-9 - CASSQHGTGGYGYTF TGTGCCAGCAGCCAGCACGGGACAGGGGGGTATGGCTACACCTTC
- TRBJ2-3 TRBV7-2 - CASSPRGGASQVDTQYF TGTGCCAGCAGCCCAAGGGGGGGGGCCAGTCAGGTGGATACGCAGTATTTT
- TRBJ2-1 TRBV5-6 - CASNNPLGGSYNEQFF TGTGCCAGCAACAACCCACTGGGGGGTTCCTACAATGAGCAGTTCTTC
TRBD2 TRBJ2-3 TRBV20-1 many CSATPRLAGDTDTQYF TGCAGTGCTACCCCGCGGCTAGCGGGGGACACAGATACGCAGTATTTT
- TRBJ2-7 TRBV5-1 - CASSWATYNEQYF TGCGCCAGCAGCTGGGCCACGTACAATGAGCAGTACTTC